Below are 8 T cell receptor beta chains sequenced from a single sample in a study of T cells in Graves' hyperthyroidism and ophthalmopathy. TCR beta CDR3 region amplification was performed from RNA transcripts. The HTBI primer set drove a first-round RT-PCR of the TCR CDR3. Each CDR3 protein gets one entry after TCRdb re-called the multiplex PCR reads with MiXCR. The sample consists of approximately 530,000 distinct CDR3 sequences, 16% of them appearing once. The source material was blood. These receptors all come from a woman aged 18-29 years with Graves' hyperthyroidism.

This clonotype showed up just a few times. The J gene is TRBJ2-1, the V gene TRBV24-1; D unresolved. This CDR3 contains 13 residues. Trimming took off 0 bases at V and 10 bases at J, with 9 bases between the two ends. Germline lookup yields CDR1 KGHDR and CDR2 SFDVKD. This CDR3 reads CATSDLLSREQFF. CDR3 nucleotide sequence: TGTGCCACCAGTGATTTGCTCAGCCGCGAGCAGTTCTTC.

This clonotype was picked up a small number of times. The chain combines TRBV6-6 with TRBJ2-2; 11 bases match TRBD2. Germline V gene sequence: CDR1 MNHNY, CDR2 SVGAGI (reference sequence). This CDR3 region has 17 residues. V lost 2 bases and J lost 2; bases outside the gene matches: 4. The CDR3 region is CASSYTTSGGNTGELFF. In DNA form, the CDR3 reads TGTGCCAGCAGTTACACTACTAGCGGGGGTAACACCGGGGAGCTGTTTTTT.

This chain joins TRBV5-1 and TRBJ2-1; no reliable D call. The V end was cut by 3 bases, the J end by 0 bases, with 10 bases between. The germline CDR1 and CDR2 sequences are SGHRS and YFSETQ. The CDR3 consists of 15 residues. Here the CDR3 reads CASSSDTSSYNEQFF. The CDR3 region has the DNA TGCGCCAGCAGCTCCGACACGAGCTCCTACAATGAGCAGTTCTTC.

This clonotype occurred many times. The genes are TRBV10-1 and TRBJ2-7; D might be TRBD1 (6 bases). From germline, CDR1 is WNHNN and CDR2 SYGVQD (reference sequence). V shed 2 bases and J shed 6 bases, with 14 bases lying between them. The CDR3 consists of 14 residues. The chain's CDR3 is CASSEAQGRGEQYF. CDR3 sequence (DNA): TGCGCCAGCAGTGAGGCCCAGGGGAGAGGCGAGCAGTACTTC.

This clonotype was seen at least ten times. This rearrangement joins TRBV7-6 to TRBJ2-5, with 7 bases matching TRBD1. Per the germline V gene, CDR1 is SGHVS and CDR2 is FNYEAQ. The CDR3 consists of 15 residues. V lost 5 bases and J lost 7; bases outside the gene matches: 13. In nucleotides, the CDR3 is TGTGCCAGCAGCCCCCGTCAGACAGGGATTGGGACCCAGTACTTC. Its translation is CASSPRQTGIGTQYF.

This clonotype has ten or more counts. J is TRBJ1-6 and V is TRBV30; the match to TRBD1 covers 7 bases. This CDR3 spans 13 amino acids. Germline trimming cut 3 bases from V and 6 bases from J; bases unmatched to any gene: 2. Germline CDR1 is GTSNPN and CDR2 is SVGIG (reference sequence). The CDR3 sequence is CAWSGTVNSPLHF. CDR3 DNA: TGTGCCTGGAGCGGGACAGTTAATTCACCCCTCCACTTT.

This clonotype was recorded a few times. The chain couples TRBV6-1 to TRBJ1-2, with no clear D. Germline V lookup: CDR1 MNHNS, CDR2 SASEGT. Trimming took 6 bases from V and 4 from J, leaving 12 bases between them. This CDR3 has 13 residues. Written as DNA, the CDR3 is TGTGCCAGCAGACCCGCCGGATCCTATGGCTACACCTTC. Translated, it gives CASRPAGSYGYTF.

The chain links TRBV5-1 to TRBJ1-3; 9 bases are shared with TRBD1. There are 16 residues in the CDR3. V shed 3 bases and J 0 bases; nucleotides not matched to a gene: 4. CDR1 SGHRS and CDR2 YFSETQ come from the germline V gene. CDR3: CASSSRTGASGNTIYF. The CDR3, as DNA: TGCGCCAGCAGCTCACGGACAGGGGCCTCTGGAAACACCATATATTTT.